This T cell receptor (beta chain) appears in the sequencing data of a study of T cells in Graves' hyperthyroidism and ophthalmopathy (dated by TCRdb to between 2017 and 2020). Notes on the research overall: Peripheral blood was collected at initial diagnosis, before any treatment. Prospective prediction of ophthalmopathy was tested in an independent validation cohort of approximately 19 hyperthyroidism patients and 17 patients who later progressed to ophthalmopathy. The roughly 100 discovery patients were randomly split 7:3 into training and test sets. The paper describes TCR Vbeta CDR3 sequencing of roughly 130 peripheral blood samples, made up of 43 ophthalmopathy patients, around 78 hyperthyroidism patients and around 17 progressor patients. To identify TCR V-J signatures that set the groups apart, the researchers used a discovery cohort of 100 patients, made up of approximately 43 with Graves' ophthalmopathy and some 55 with stable Graves' hyperthyroidism. Thyroid tissue and blood T-cell repertoires from several Graves' hyperthyroidism patients were also compared in the study. Once sampling was done, hyperthyroidism patients were given methimazole at a starting dose of 30 mg daily, whereas ophthalmopathy patients were given high-dose intravenous methylprednisolone.

V and J are truncated by 1 base and 4 bases respectively, leaving an intervening sequence of 3 bases. CDR1 and CDR2 are drawn from the germline V gene (reference sequence): LGHDT, YNNKEL. Inclusive of the bounding cysteine and phenylalanine, the CDR3 is 12 residues long. Only the CDR3 region is kept as DNA, spanning 36 bases read in frame from base 1. The study at large found these results: During validation, the model predicted progression to ophthalmopathy a median of approximately 6 months ahead of onset, with approximately 71% sensitivity and about 75% specificity. A 13 V-J signature model separated ophthalmopathy from stable hyperthyroidism, with around 90% sensitivity and 81% to 83% specificity in cross-validation and 80%/75% in testing. Sample size was not statistically predetermined, and investigators were not blinded to group allocation. Blood samples also contained most of the expanded thyroid clonotypes (frequency above 0.001), which suggests that blood repertoires may reflect thyroid immune responses.

TCR beta CDR3 regions were amplified from RNA transcripts. A first-round RT-PCR of the TCR CDR3 used the HTBI primer set with the Qiagen OneStep RT-PCR kit. Libraries were constructed in a second round of multiplex PCR, after which size selection and purification were carried out. The libraries were sequenced on an Illumina HiSeq2000 using paired-end 100 bp reads. As for the original processing: Raw data were processed with SOAPnuke, discarding reads with adapters, uncalled bases, mean Phred below 15, or no exact constant-primer or identifier match. High-quality paired reads were merged with COPE v1.2.5, and unique nucleotide sequences were defined as clonotypes. Clonotypes were aligned to IMGT TRBV, TRBD and TRBJ reference segments using MiTCR v1.1. The analysis included only V-J combinations with a frequency above 0.0001, which together covered about 99% of the repertoires. The TCS score was defined as the ratio of F50 (clonal expansion) to E x V (chaos), calculated using BLOSUM62-based TCRdist between CDR3 peptides within each V-J. Welch's t-statistics and random forest reduced fewer than 600 V-J features to 13, which were used in a naive Bayes classifier (R e1071). The public reads were reanalyzed by TCRdb: fastp trimming at Q25, MiXCR alignment, in-frame beta chains only. One record per CDR3 amino acid sequence lists the most common genes and DNA. TCRdb's processing, not the study's, gives the V and J calls here. The sample has approximately 380,000 distinct CDR3 sequences on record, more than 12% of them singletons. Approximately 29% of the sample comes from the top ten.

The table lists this clonotype with many counts. No cognate antigen has been identified for it. Base qualities are not at hand, and no much larger clone is one base apart. Ophthalmopathy patients had moderately to severely active disease, Clinical Activity Score of at least 3, NOSPECS grade of at least 4, and duration under 3 months. Exclusion was applied to patients with uncontrolled infections, other autoimmune diseases, pregnancy or lactation. Diagnoses were established on the basis of clinical symptoms, serum thyroxine and TRAb, thyroid ultrasound, and orbital computed tomography. PBMCs were isolated from about 9.2 ml of fresh peripheral blood by Ficoll-Paque density gradient centrifugation. Total RNA was extracted with Trizol reagent, and quality was checked on an Agilent 2100 Bioanalyzer.

The sequenced sample was blood. The sequence came from a man in his fifties with Graves' ophthalmopathy. The chain couples TRBV3-1 to TRBJ2-3; the D gene is unclear. The base sequence is TGTGCCAGCAGCCAAGTCCCAGATACGCAGTATTTT. Translated, it gives CASSQVPDTQYF.